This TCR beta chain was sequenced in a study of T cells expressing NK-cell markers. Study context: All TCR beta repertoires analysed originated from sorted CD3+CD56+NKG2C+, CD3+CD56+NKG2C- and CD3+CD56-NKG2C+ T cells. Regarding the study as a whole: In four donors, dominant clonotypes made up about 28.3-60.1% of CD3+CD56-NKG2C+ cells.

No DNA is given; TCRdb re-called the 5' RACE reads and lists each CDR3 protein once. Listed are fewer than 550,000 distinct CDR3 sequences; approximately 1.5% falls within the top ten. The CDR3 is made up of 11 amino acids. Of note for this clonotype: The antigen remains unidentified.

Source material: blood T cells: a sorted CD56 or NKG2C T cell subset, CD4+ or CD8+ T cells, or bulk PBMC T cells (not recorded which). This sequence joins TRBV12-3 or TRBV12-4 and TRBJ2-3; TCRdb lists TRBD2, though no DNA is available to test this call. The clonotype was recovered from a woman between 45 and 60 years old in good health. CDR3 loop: CASGWRDTQYF.